One and the same sample provided the 30 T cell receptor beta chains below, sequenced in a study of shared clonotypes between healthy human individuals. Clones were read by immunoSEQ multiplex PCR, and TCRdb kept only the in-frame ones, dropping some. This sample has more than 2 million clones, with approximately 95% found just once. Specimen: naive CD4+ T cells sorted from blood. Subset denoted: CD45RA+ positively selected. Receptor source: a man aged 18 to 30 in good health.

CDR3 DNA sequence: TGTGCCAGCAGCAACATTGTAGCGATGAAGGAAGCTTTCTTT. Its translation: CASSNIVAMKEAFF. The chain couples TRBV9 to TRBJ1-1; D call uncertain. Trimming shortened V by 4 bases and J by 8 bases, and 18 bases separated the two germline ends. The CDR3 runs to 14 residues. The germline CDR1 and CDR2 sequences are SGDLS and YYNGEE. Supplemented by reference TRBV9 and TRBJ1-1, the full variable domain reads DSGVTQTPKHLITATGQRVTLRCSPRSGDLSVYWYQQSLDQGLQFLIQYYNGEERAKGNILERFSAQQFPDLHSELNLSSLELGDSALYFCASSNIVAMKEAFFGQGTRLTVV.

This chain links TRBV5-6 with TRBJ2-2, with D possibly being TRBD1 (6 bases). The germline gives CDR1 SGHDT, CDR2 YYEEEE. The CDR3 runs 17 residues. The V and J ends lost 4 bases and 4 bases respectively, with 20 bases between them. CDR3 sequence (DNA): TGTGCCAGCAGCGGACTTACAGGGCTATTTCCCACCGGGGAGCTGTTTTTT. As protein: CASSGLTGLFPTGELFF.

The genes are TRBV7-9 and TRBJ2-7, with 9 bases fitting TRBD1. Germline trimming cut 5 bases from V and 7 bases from J; bases unmatched to any gene: 15. This CDR3 is built from 16 residues. In germline, CDR1 is SEHNR, CDR2 FQNEAQ (reference sequence). In nucleotides, the CDR3 is TGTGCCAGCAGCGCCAGCTACCGGGACAGGGCTTGGGAGCAGTACTTC. Protein product: CASSASYRDRAWEQYF.

The V call is TRBV11-1, the J call TRBJ2-3; D might be TRBD2 (7 bases). The length of the CDR3 is 16 residues. Germline-derived CDR1 and CDR2 are SGHAT and FQDESV (reference sequence). Trimming took off 4 bases at V and 2 bases at J, with 16 bases between the two ends. CDR3 region: CASSWGGRTDTDTQYF. In nucleotides, the CDR3 is TGTGCCAGCAGCTGGGGAGGGCGGACAGACACAGATACGCAGTATTTT.

The V and J genes are TRBV7-2 and TRBJ1-5, with D hard to call. In germline, CDR1 is SGHTA, CDR2 FQGNSA. Between the trimmed V and J ends, which lost 5 bases and 1 base, there was a span of 12 bases. The CDR3 sequence is 15 residues long. The CDR3 region is CASSADGRSNQPQHF. DNA for the CDR3: TGTGCCAGCAGCGCGGACGGACGGAGCAATCAGCCCCAGCATTTT.

The CDR3 spells CASSLGQIDGYTF. The CDR3, as DNA: TGTGCCAGCAGTCTTGGACAGATCGATGGCTACACCTTC. The V call is TRBV2, the J call TRBJ1-2; D is possibly TRBD1 (6 bases). From germline, CDR1 is SNHLY and CDR2 FYNNEI. The V end was cut by 5 bases, the J end by 6 bases, with 13 bases between. CDR3 length: 13 residues.

The chain combines TRBV7-2 with TRBJ2-7; 8 bases map to TRBD1. Germline CDR1 SGHTA, CDR2 FQGNSA. The CDR3 is 13 residues long. The V gene end was trimmed by 7 bases and the J gene end by 9 bases; junction bases not matched to a gene: 11. CDR3: CASTLDRESLQYF. DNA for the CDR3: TGTGCCAGCACCTTGGACAGGGAAAGCCTGCAGTACTTC.

The chain employs TRBV10-3 and TRBJ1-1; D is uncertain. Between the trimmed V and J ends, which lost 3 bases and 1 base, there was a span of 9 bases. The germline CDR1 and CDR2 sequences are ENHRY and SYGVKD. The length of the CDR3 is 14 residues. CDR3 nucleotides: TGTGCCATCAGTGACCGCGTGGGGAACACTGAAGCTTTCTTT. Protein product: CAISDRVGNTEAFF.

CDR3 loop: CASSPPNRDSSYEQYF. In DNA form, the CDR3 reads TGTGCCAGCTCACCACCCAACCGGGACTCTTCCTACGAGCAGTACTTC. The rearrangement links TRBV18 to TRBJ2-7; D might be TRBD2 (6 bases). This CDR3 spans 16 amino acids. V dropped 0 bases and J dropped 1 base, with 13 bases sitting between them. Germline V gene data show CDR1 as KGHSH and CDR2 as LQKENI.

The genes are TRBV29-1 and TRBJ1-1; no firm D call. CDR3 length: 12 amino acids. With 4 bases removed from V and 1 base from J, the gap between germline ends came to 7 bases. Germline CDR1 SQVTM, CDR2 ANQGSEA. CDR3 nucleotide sequence: TGCAGCGTTGGTTCCCCGAACACTGAAGCTTTCTTT. Its protein is CSVGSPNTEAFF.

The rearrangement uses TRBV7-8 and TRBJ2-2, with 9 bases lining up with TRBD1. The J segment lost 4 bases and the V segment lost 3 bases, leaving 12 bases of the junction unmatched. The CDR3 covers 18 residues. Germline V lookup: CDR1 SGHVS, CDR2 FQNEAQ. CDR3 bases: TGTGCCAGCAGCTTTACCGGACTGGACAGGGGAGGCACCGGGGAGCTGTTTTTT. Translating gives CASSFTGLDRGGTGELFF.

The chain joins TRBV4-3 to TRBJ2-7; D gene uncertain. The CDR3 is 14 residues long. Per germline, CDR1 LGHNA and CDR2 YSLEER. V shed 1 base and J shed 5 bases, with 12 bases lying between them. CDR3 coding DNA: TGCGCCAGCAGCCAAGTCCAGACTTCCCACGAGCAGTACTTC. This sequence encodes CASSQVQTSHEQYF.

This clone was seen just once. The chain has TRBV7-9 and TRBJ2-2, with D perhaps matching TRBD1 or TRBD2 (5 bases each). CDR3 size: 15 residues. From germline, CDR1 is SEHNR and CDR2 FQNEAQ (reference sequence). Trimming left V 3 bases short and J 8 bases short, with 16 bases between. CDR3 amino acids: CASSFLGEGKGELFF. CDR3 bases: TGTGCCAGCAGCTTCCTCGGAGAGGGGAAGGGGGAGCTGTTTTTT.

The chain employs TRBV10-2 and TRBJ1-2; 7 positions agree with TRBD1. CDR1 and CDR2 from the germline V gene are WSHSY and SAAADI. This CDR3 is built from 15 residues. With 6 bases clipped from V and 0 bases from J, the junction kept 7 bases outside the gene matches. CDR3 region: CASSPDRAANYGYTF. As DNA, the CDR3 is TGCGCCAGCAGCCCCGACAGGGCAGCTAACTATGGCTACACCTTC.

This chain connects TRBV28 to TRBJ1-2; TRBD1 matches 9 bases. Germline V lookup: CDR1 MDHEN, CDR2 SYDVKM. J gave up 4 bases and V 5 bases, and 5 bases lay outside the gene matches. This CDR3 is built from 14 residues. Here the CDR3 reads CASSGGTGFYGYTF. In DNA form, the CDR3 reads TGTGCCAGCAGTGGCGGGACAGGGTTCTATGGCTACACCTTC.

The chain links TRBV14 to TRBJ2-2; TRBD1 matches at 8 bases. V was clipped by 1 base and J by 1 base; unmatched bases: 5. The CDR3 is 17 amino acids. Germline CDR1 reads SGHDN; CDR2 reads FVKESK. CDR3 sequence reads: CASSQGPGQGNTGELFF. CDR3 in DNA: TGTGCCAGCAGCCAAGGTCCAGGACAGGGGAACACCGGGGAGCTGTTTTTT.

The V gene is TRBV27, the J gene TRBJ2-5, with TRBD2 as a possible D gene (5 bases). With 2 bases removed from V and 5 bases from J, the gap between germline ends came to 9 bases. CDR1 is MNHEY, CDR2 SMNVEV, per germline (reference sequence). The CDR3 contains 13 residues. CDR3 in DNA: TGTGCCAGCAGTTTAGCGGGCCTGGAGACCCAGTACTTC. Its translation is CASSLAGLETQYF.

This chain connects TRBV29-1 to TRBJ2-7; D is perhaps TRBD1 or TRBD2 (6 bases each). There are 12 residues in the CDR3. Germline V lookup: CDR1 SQVTM, CDR2 ANQGSEA. The ends were cut back, 7 bases at V and 3 bases at J, with 13 bases in the middle. This CDR3 is CSAGGTGYEQYF. CDR3 bases: TGCAGCGCCGGGGGCACAGGCTACGAGCAGTACTTC.

The J gene is TRBJ2-7, the V gene TRBV7-6; 8 nucleotides align to TRBD1. The CDR3 is 16 amino acids. The junction had 9 bases not matched to a gene; V was cut back by 5 bases and J by 0 bases. The germline V gene has CDR1 SGHVS and CDR2 FNYEAQ. The CDR3 bases are TGTGCCAGCAGCCCACGGGGACAGGAGGACTCCTACGAGCAGTACTTC. Encoded protein: CASSPRGQEDSYEQYF.

This clone appeared once. The chain has TRBV12-5 and TRBJ2-3, with TRBD2 identical over 11 bases. This CDR3 contains 16 residues. Germline loops: CDR1 LGHNT, CDR2 FRNRAP. Trimming at V came to 9 bases and at J to 4 bases, leaving 12 bases not matched to a gene. CDR3 amino acids: CARWLAGGGDADTQYF. CDR3 in DNA: TGTGCTAGGTGGCTAGCGGGGGGTGGCGACGCAGATACGCAGTATTTT.

This clone was detected once. The V gene is TRBV5-1, the J gene TRBJ1-1, with 7 positions matching TRBD1. The CDR3 contains 14 residues. Germline CDR1 reads SGHRS; CDR2 reads YFSETQ. The trim removed 4 bases at V and 3 bases at J, leaving 6 bases unmatched. The CDR3 bases are TGCGCCAGCAGCACTGATACAGGGGACACTGAAGCTTTCTTT. It is translated as CASSTDTGDTEAFF. Together with reference TRBV5-1 and TRBJ1-1, the CDR3 gives the full variable domain: KAGVTQTPRYLIKTRGQQVTLSCSPISGHRSVSWYQQTPGQGLQFLFEYFSETQRNKGNFPGRFSGRQFSNSRSEMNVSTLELGDSALYLCASSTDTGDTEAFFGQGTRLTVV.

This chain connects TRBV6-5 to TRBJ2-7; D is perhaps TRBD1 (5 bases). Germline CDR1 reads MNHEY; CDR2 reads SVGAGI. This CDR3 has 13 amino acids. V lost 6 bases to trimming and J lost 4 bases, with 13 bases between them. This chain's CDR3 is CASSHSRGYEQYF. The CDR3 DNA reads as TGTGCCAGCAGCCATTCTAGGGGTTACGAGCAGTACTTC.

To note about this clone: The same CDR3 also results from other DNA sequences found in this sample. This chain connects TRBV9 to TRBJ1-6; D is perhaps TRBD1 (6 bases). The CDR3 runs 15 residues. With 3 bases removed from V and 4 bases from J, the gap between germline ends came to 11 bases. Per the germline V gene, CDR1 is SGDLS and CDR2 is YYNGEE. CDR3 coding DNA: TGTGCCAGCAGCGGAGAGACAGGATATAATTCACCCCTCCACTTT. This codes for CASSGETGYNSPLHF.

This clone showed up just once. The CDR3, as DNA: TGTGCCAGCAGTCAGGACGGGACCGGGGAGCTGTTTTTT. This codes for CASSQDGTGELFF. J is TRBJ2-2 and V is TRBV6-5; D remains ambiguous. Trimming pared 5 bases from V and 5 bases from J, leaving 9 bases between. CDR3 length equals 13 residues. Germline assignment: CDR1 MNHEY and CDR2 SVGAGI.

This sequence joins TRBV9 and TRBJ1-5; TRBD1 might be the D (6 bases). Germline CDR1 SGDLS, CDR2 YYNGEE. This CDR3 region has 16 residues. The V gene lost 5 bases and the J gene lost 5 bases, with 20 bases spanning the gap. The CDR3 DNA reads TGTGCCAGCAGAGCGCTTCAGCGAAACAGGGATCAGCCCCAGCATTTT. Encoded protein: CASRALQRNRDQPQHF.

The CDR3 sequence: CASSEGSRVYSEKLFF. CDR3 DNA sequence: TGTGCCAGCAGTGAAGGGTCCAGGGTCTACAGTGAAAAACTGTTTTTT. V usage is TRBV6-1 and J usage is TRBJ1-4, with D perhaps matching TRBD1 (5 bases). Germline CDR1 and CDR2: MNHNS and SASEGT. This CDR3 is 16 amino acids long. V dropped 1 base and J dropped 7 bases, with 16 bases sitting between them.

V gene TRBV2 combines with J gene TRBJ2-5, with TRBD1 matching over 10 bases. This CDR3 spans 14 amino acids. Looked up from germline, CDR1 is SNHLY and CDR2 is FYNNEI. V gave up 6 bases and J gave up 9 bases; unmatched junction bases: 10. The CDR3 DNA reads as TGTGCCAGCAGCCCCGGGACAGGGGTAAAGGCCCAGTACTTC. It is translated as CASSPGTGVKAQYF.

This chain connects TRBV19 to TRBJ2-1; D is unresolved. Trimming pared 4 bases from V and 4 bases from J, leaving 14 bases between. The CDR3 contains 15 residues. CDR1 is LNHDA, CDR2 SQIVND, per germline (reference sequence). CDR3 bases: TGTGCCAGTAGTAGGGAAAACTCGCTTTACAATGAGCAGTTCTTC. Translated: CASSRENSLYNEQFF.

V gene TRBV7-9 combines with J gene TRBJ2-7; possible D gene TRBD2, 6 bases. The germline V and J ends were trimmed by 4 bases and 2 bases, with 15 bases remaining between them. The CDR3 has 15 residues. The germline CDR1 and CDR2 sequences are SEHNR and FQNEAQ (reference sequence). The CDR3, as DNA: TGTGCCAGCAGCTATTTGGGGGGAACTACCTACGAGCAGTACTTC. Residues: CASSYLGGTTYEQYF.

This chain connects TRBV6-7 to TRBJ1-1; weak D call: TRBD1 (6 bases). TRBV6-7 is marked as an open reading frame, function uncertain. Trimming left V 2 bases short and J 1 base short, with 11 bases between. CDR3 length equals 15 residues. In DNA form, the CDR3 reads TGTGCCAGCAGTTACATCGGGACAAGGAACACTGAAGCTTTCTTT. Protein sequence: CASSYIGTRNTEAFF.